The entry below describes one T cell receptor beta chain. The donors comprised healthy bone marrow donors. The PCR contained 60 Vbeta and 13 Jbeta primers. Assay used: immunoSEQ multiplex PCR; TCRdb lists only in-frame clones, some missing. The sample shows 170,000 or so clones, 77% of them seen only once. Germline V gene sequence: CDR1 MDHEN, CDR2 SYDVKM. This CDR3 has 12 amino acids. Trimming at V came to 8 bases and at J to 4 bases, leaving 0 bases not matched to a gene. The data belong to a study of cytomegalovirus exposure and HLA in healthy donors. About the research overall: For the roughly 400 genotyped donors, 81% fell within the Caucasian-associated ancestry cluster.

Source material: PBMCs. The sequence derives from a woman aged 25 to 45 in good health and CMV-seronegative. The chain is built from TRBV28 and TRBJ2-2; 8 positions match TRBD1. The CDR3 nucleotides are TGTGCCAGCCAGGGGGCCACCGGGGAGCTGTTTTTT. Residues: CASQGATGELFF.